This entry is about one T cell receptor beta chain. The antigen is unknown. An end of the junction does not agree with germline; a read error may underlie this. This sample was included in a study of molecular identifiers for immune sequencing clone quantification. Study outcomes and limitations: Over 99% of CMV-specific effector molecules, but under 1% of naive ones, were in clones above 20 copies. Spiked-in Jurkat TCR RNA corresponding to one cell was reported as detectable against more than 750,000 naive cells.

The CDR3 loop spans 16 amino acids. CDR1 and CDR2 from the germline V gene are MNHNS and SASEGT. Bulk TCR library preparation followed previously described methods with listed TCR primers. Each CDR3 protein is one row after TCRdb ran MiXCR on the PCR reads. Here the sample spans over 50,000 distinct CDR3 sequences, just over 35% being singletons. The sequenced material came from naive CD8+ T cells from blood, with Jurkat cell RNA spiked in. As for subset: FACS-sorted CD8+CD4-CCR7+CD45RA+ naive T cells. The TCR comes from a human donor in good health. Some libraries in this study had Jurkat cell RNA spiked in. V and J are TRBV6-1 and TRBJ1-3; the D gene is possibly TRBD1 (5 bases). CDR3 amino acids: CASSDPQGEAGNSIYF. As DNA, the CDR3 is TGTGCCAGCAGTGATCCCCAGGGCGAGGCTGGAAACTCCATATATTTT.